A single T cell receptor (beta chain) is shown here with its context. This clonotype was counted many times. The clone's antigen remains unknown. Base qualities are not at hand, and no much larger clone is one base apart. For sorted-subset TCR libraries, over 900,000 sorted CD4+ or CD8+ T cells were used. Multiple sclerosis patients were enrolled in a US clinical protocol under which disease progression was evaluated by magnetic resonance imaging. Peripheral blood was subjected to Ficoll-Hypaque density gradient centrifugation to isolate PBMCs, which were then cryopreserved in liquid nitrogen. Paired sorted CD4+ and CD8+ subsets came from healthy controls, HAM/TSP patients and MS patients. cDNA synthesis used template-switch 5'RACE with a primer carrying a 10-nucleotide random unique molecular identifier tagging each TCR transcript. Every sequencing run yielded over 170 million TCR-beta sequences covering 15-18 subjects. The RNeasy kit was used to extract total RNA. TCR-beta VDJ regions were amplified with primers for the TCR constant region and the 5'RACE anchor, using the KAPA Real-time Library Amplification kit. Sample indexes and Illumina adaptors were added in a first PCR, and a second PCR then increased library yield. After Ampure bead purification, the roughly 650 bp TCR product was size-selected on a 2% E-gel SizeSelection system. Before pooling, library quality was assessed on a Bioanalyzer, concentration was determined with Qubit, and library quantification was performed with the Kapa Library Quantification kit. Paired-end 2 x 150 bp sequencing of the libraries was performed on an Illumina HiSeq 2500. To increase sequence diversity, roughly 24-31% phiX was spiked into each library pool. On the authors' methods: The quality-filtered reads were processed with the UMI-based MiGEC pipeline, whose error correction step removed more than 85% of the raw TCR sequences. VDJ genes were aligned to IMGT germline references, and each clonotype was defined by a unique CDR3 amino acid sequence together with V-J genes. Clonal expansion, Shannon diversity and CDR3 relatedness (CalcPairwiseDistances, ClusterSamples) were evaluated with VDJtools, and phylogenetic trees were built with CLCbio workbench. Expanded clones were defined as having at least 8 unique UMIs, based on coefficient-of-variation modelling across technical triplicates. Using fastp at Q25 and MiXCR, TCRdb reprocessed the public reads and kept productive beta chains. Under each unique CDR3 protein, matching rows form one entry showing the most common genes and DNA. It is TCRdb's table, rather than the study itself, that gives the V and J calls and clone size. Recorded for this sample are over 45,000 distinct CDR3 sequences; under 5% of them occurred a single time. The ten largest clones take up about 1.9% of the sample.

The junction carries 22 bases between V and J, which are trimmed by 1 base and 6 bases respectively. The CDR3, from cysteine to phenylalanine, totals 17 residues. Just the 51-base CDR3 DNA is kept, in frame starting at base 1. Looking up the germline V gene (reference sequence) yields CDR1 SEHNR and CDR2 FQNEAQ. This record comes from a study of neurological immune-mediated disorders (dated 2019 in TCRdb). General notes on the study: Among the 34 multiple sclerosis patients, relapsing-remitting MS was present in some 31 and secondary progressive MS was present in 3. Using UMI-based sequencing, the study compared peripheral blood TCR-beta repertoires from patients with HTLV-I-associated myelopathy (HAM/TSP), patients with multiple sclerosis, and healthy controls. Alongside PBMC samples, the set of approximately 100 TCR-beta libraries contained longitudinal samples, technical triplicates, and paired CD4+ and CD8+ T-cell subsets that had been sorted. The cohort comprised roughly 65 subjects: about 14 HAM/TSP patients, roughly 34 multiple sclerosis patients and about 20 healthy controls. What the authors observed across the whole study: TCR clonal expansion was highest in HAM/TSP patients and lowest in MS patients, with MS patients falling below even healthy controls. The MS cluster was not associated with any clinical or MRI features, and the authors stated that larger cohorts are needed. In a phylogenetic analysis, the repertoires of 18 out of 34 MS patients fell into a single cluster of related CDR3 sequences, pointing to a possible signature at the repertoire level. Across subjects, expanded clones never shared an identical CDR3 amino acid sequence, which suggests that the TCR-beta repertoires in every group were private.

Here the chain combines TRBV7-9 and TRBJ2-7; TRBD2 is a possible D gene, resting on 6 matching bases. This TCR derives from a woman between 40 and 55 years old with multiple sclerosis. The sequencing input was CD4+ T cells from blood. CDR3 region: CASSLGGEPGPKGEQYF. The nucleotides read TGTGCCAGCAGCTTAGGGGGGGAACCGGGGCCGAAGGGCGAGCAGTACTTC.